The 21 T cell receptor beta chains below were found in one sample sequenced in a study of lymphopenia after photon versus proton radiotherapy. The repertoire was sequenced with immunoSEQ multiplex PCR; TCRdb's copy has only in-frame clones and lacks some. The table lists about 20,000 clones, just under 85% of them singletons. The sample consisted of peripheral blood, taken from a patient treated with photon-based radiotherapy. Source of these receptors: a woman aged 45 to 65 with pancreatic cancer.

The genes are TRBV6-5 and TRBJ1-2, with 9 bases fitting TRBD1. This CDR3 contains 14 residues. J gave up 6 bases and V 6 bases, and 8 bases lay outside the gene matches. Germline V gives CDR1 MNHEY, CDR2 SVGAGI. The CDR3 DNA is TGTGCCAGCAGAGACTCCGGGACAGGGAATGGCTACACCTTC. Translating gives CASRDSGTGNGYTF.

This chain connects TRBV6-6 to TRBJ1-1, with D unresolved. CDR3 length equals 11 residues. Germline V CDR1 and CDR2: MNHNY, SVGAGI (reference sequence). Deletions cut 7 bases from V and 5 bases from J, with 8 bases between. Here the CDR3 DNA reads TGTGCCAGCACCGCGCGGACTGAAGCTTTCTTT. Translation: CASTARTEAFF.

This clone was detected only a few times. The V call is TRBV28, the J call TRBJ2-7; TRBD1 agrees at 8 bases. Germline V gene data show CDR1 as MDHEN and CDR2 as SYDVKM. V was pared by 3 bases and J by 5 bases, with 6 bases of the junction left unmatched. The CDR3 runs 14 residues. The CDR3 here is CASSFFDRGNEQYF. Here the CDR3 DNA reads TGTGCCAGCAGTTTCTTCGACAGGGGAAACGAGCAGTACTTC.

This chain uses TRBV4-1 with TRBJ1-4; no definite D call. The germline V gene has CDR1 MGHRA and CDR2 YSYEKL. V lost 0 bases and J 8 bases, leaving 13 bases between the germline ends. The CDR3 is 15 residues long. The CDR3: CASSQDLGVGEKLFF. CDR3 nucleotides: TGCGCCAGCAGCCAAGATCTAGGAGTCGGGGAAAAACTGTTTTTT.

The genes are TRBV27 and TRBJ1-5; no firm D call. The CDR3 totals 14 residues. V lost 3 bases, J lost 0 bases, and 6 bases lay in between. Germline V gene sequence: CDR1 MNHEY, CDR2 SMNVEV (reference sequence). CDR3 residues: CASSLAPSNQPQHF. DNA of the CDR3: TGTGCCAGCAGTTTGGCCCCTAGCAATCAGCCCCAGCATTTT.

The chain joins TRBV6-5 to TRBJ1-4; 7 nucleotides line up with TRBD1. V gave up 4 bases and J gave up 10 bases; unmatched junction bases: 15. The germline V gene has CDR1 MNHEY and CDR2 SVGAGI. This CDR3 is 16 amino acids long. CDR3 DNA sequence: TGTGCCAGCAGTTCAAGACAGGGCAGGACCCGCGGAAAACTGTTTTTT. Translated, it gives CASSSRQGRTRGKLFF.

The chain carries TRBV10-3 and TRBJ2-3, with 8 nucleotides matching TRBD2. Unmatched junction bases numbered 4, after V lost 8 bases and J lost 3 bases. CDR1 and CDR2 from the germline V gene are ENHRY and SYGVKD. CDR3 size: 13 residues. The CDR3 loop is CAISGGPTDTQYF. DNA of the CDR3: TGTGCCATCTCGGGAGGGCCGACAGATACGCAGTATTTT.

In regard to this clone: Compared with germline, one end of the junction differs, possibly owing to a read error. Here the CDR3 DNA reads TGCAGTCCAATCCATCCCCCATACTTT. It yields the protein CSPIHPPYF. V and J are TRBV20-1 and TRBJ1-1; D unclear. The CDR3 totals 9 residues. Germline CDR1 and CDR2: DFQATT and SNEGSKA (reference sequence).

The V call is TRBV30, the J call TRBJ1-2; 11 bases are a match to TRBD1. Trimming at V came to 2 bases and at J to 6 bases, leaving 5 bases not matched to a gene. Germline V gene lookup returns CDR1 GTSNPN and CDR2 SVGIG (reference sequence). This CDR3 spans 14 amino acids. CDR3 sequence: CAWSLGQGGDGYTF. The CDR3 DNA reads TGTGCCTGGAGTTTGGGACAGGGGGGAGATGGCTACACCTTC.

The rearrangement links TRBV5-1 to TRBJ1-4; D possibly corresponds to TRBD1 (5 bases). The CDR3 is 15 residues long. Germline V CDR1 and CDR2: SGHRS, YFSETQ. V dropped 3 bases and J dropped 2 bases, with 11 bases sitting between them. CDR3 nucleotide sequence: TGCGCCAGCAGCTCCCTAGACAGCACTAATGAAAAACTGTTTTTT. It codes for CASSSLDSTNEKLFF.

The V and J genes are TRBV11-1 and TRBJ2-7; D might be TRBD1 (6 bases). Trimming pared 3 bases from V and 0 bases from J, leaving 9 bases between. CDR3 length: 14 amino acids. Germline loops: CDR1 SGHAT, CDR2 FQDESV (reference sequence). CDR3 sequence reads: CASSFQGSSYEQYF. DNA for the CDR3: TGTGCCAGCAGCTTTCAGGGGAGCTCCTACGAGCAGTACTTC.

The J gene is TRBJ2-5, the V gene TRBV7-2, with D perhaps matching TRBD1 (5 bases). CDR3 length: 14 amino acids. In germline, CDR1 is SGHTA, CDR2 FQGNSA. V lost 0 bases and J lost 5, with 10 bases in between. The CDR3 region is CASSLAGARETQYF. The DNA of the CDR3 is TGTGCCAGCAGCTTAGCAGGGGCCCGGGAGACCCAGTACTTC.

The V gene is TRBV30, the J gene TRBJ2-1; TRBD1 matches at 9 bases. From germline, CDR1 is GTSNPN and CDR2 SVGIG (reference sequence). J gave up 15 bases and V 7 bases, and 10 bases lay outside the gene matches. This CDR3 spans 11 amino acids. The DNA for the CDR3 is TGTGCCTTCTCGACAGGGGGTAGGCGGTTCTTC. Protein sequence: CAFSTGGRRFF.

The rearrangement uses TRBV11-2 and TRBJ2-3; D is possibly TRBD1 (5 bases). The CDR3 length is 15 residues. From germline, CDR1 is SGHAT and CDR2 FQNNGV. V lost 5 bases to trimming and J lost 5 bases, with 17 bases between them. In nucleotides, the CDR3 is TGTGCCAGCAGCGAACAAGGGGTGTGGTTAGATACGCAGTATTTT. Its protein is CASSEQGVWLDTQYF.

Details on this clone: Other DNA sequences in this sample translate to the same CDR3. The chain joins TRBV29-1 to TRBJ2-7; TRBD2 matches at 7 bases. This CDR3 has 12 residues. After removal of 2 bases from V and 3 bases from J, the junction contained 1 base not matched to a gene. Looked up from germline, CDR1 is SQVTM and CDR2 is ANQGSEA. The chain's CDR3 is CSVELADYEQYF. The CDR3 nucleotides are TGCAGCGTTGAACTAGCGGACTACGAGCAGTACTTC.

The chain carries TRBV27 and TRBJ1-1, with D possibly TRBD1 on 5 matching bases. V was trimmed by 8 bases and J by 2 bases, leaving 15 bases between them. CDR1 and CDR2 (germline): MNHEY, SMNVEV (reference sequence). This CDR3 comprises 14 residues. In nucleotides, the CDR3 is TGTGCCAGCTCTCCCGCGGGGGTCAACACTGAAGCTTTCTTT. Translation gives CASSPAGVNTEAFF.

The chain carries TRBV30 and TRBJ2-7; 12 bases agree with TRBD2. CDR3 length: 14 residues. The germline CDR1 and CDR2 sequences are GTSNPN and SVGIG (reference sequence). The J segment lost 3 bases and the V segment lost 3 bases, leaving 3 bases of the junction unmatched. The CDR3 region has the DNA TGTGCCTGGAGCTCTAGCGGGAGGGGCTACGAGCAGTACTTC. Its translation is CAWSSSGRGYEQYF. The full variable domain, rest sourced from reference TRBV30 and TRBJ2-7, is SQTIHQWPATLVQPVGSPLSLECTVEGTSNPNLYWYRQAAGRGLQLLFYSVGIGQISSEVPQNLSASRPQDRQFILSSKKLLLSDSGFYLCAWSSSGRGYEQYFGPGTRLTVT.

This chain joins TRBV14 and TRBJ1-2; the match to TRBD1 covers 8 bases. V lost 4 bases to trimming and J lost 8 bases; unmatched junction nucleotides: 12. The germline CDR1 and CDR2 sequences are SGHDN and FVKESK. The CDR3 has 15 residues. CDR3 coding DNA: TGTGCCAGCAGCCCCACCGGGACAGGTTTTTGGGGCTACACCTTC. This encodes CASSPTGTGFWGYTF.

The chain joins TRBV5-1 to TRBJ2-5; D is unclear. V lost 3 bases, J lost 4 bases, and 7 bases lay in between. CDR3 length: 12 residues. In germline, CDR1 is SGHRS, CDR2 YFSETQ. In nucleotides, the CDR3 is TGCGCCAGCAGCTGGTCCCGAGAGACCCAGTACTTC. Translated: CASSWSRETQYF.

This sequence joins TRBV15 and TRBJ2-1; 7 bases agree with TRBD2. The CDR3 is 19 residues long. Germline V gives CDR1 LNHNV, CDR2 YYDKDF (reference sequence). With V trimmed by 0 bases and J by 7 bases, 18 bases remained unmatched. This chain's CDR3 is CATSRDRGVSGHGGNEQFF. The CDR3 nucleotides are TGTGCCACCAGCAGAGATCGGGGTGTTAGCGGGCACGGTGGGAATGAGCAGTTCTTC.

V is TRBV28 and J is TRBJ2-7; unclear D gene. The CDR3 loop spans 12 amino acids. The V end was cut by 2 bases, the J end by 0 bases, with 2 bases between. Germline values: CDR1 MDHEN, CDR2 SYDVKM. This chain's CDR3 is CASSLVSYEQYF. DNA of the CDR3: TGTGCCAGCAGTTTAGTCTCCTACGAGCAGTACTTC.